This TCR beta chain stems from a study of CD8+ T cells in alopecia areata. Study information: Patients took tofacitinib for 6 to 18 months, followed by 6 drug-free months.

Worth noting for this clone: Its matching antigen is unknown.

Extracted from the samples, RNA was reverse transcribed into cDNA to serve as the sequencing template. Only in-frame clones appear in the TCRdb table, and some are missing; sequencing was by immunoSEQ multiplex PCR. The table records hundreds of thousands of clones, about 60% of them present only once. As for treatment: oral pan-JAK inhibitor, 5-10 mg twice daily. Overall study results and limits: Given one nonresponder, whether baseline CD8+ expansion relates to response remains uncertain. Lesional scalp displayed greater clonality than normal scalp, most notably in alopecia totalis/universalis.

The V and J ends lost 0 bases and 0 bases respectively, with 7 bases between them. The CDR3 covers 14 residues. Germline V gene lookup returns CDR1 SGDLS and CDR2 YYNGEE. This TCR was sampled from a human donor with alopecia areata. The sample in question was CD4+ T cells sorted from blood, obtained at approximately week 52, from a patient treated with tofacitinib. V is TRBV9 and J is TRBJ2-7, with unresolved D. The CDR3: CASSVESRSYEQYF. The CDR3 region has the DNA TGTGCCAGCAGCGTAGAGTCACGCTCCTACGAGCAGTACTTC.